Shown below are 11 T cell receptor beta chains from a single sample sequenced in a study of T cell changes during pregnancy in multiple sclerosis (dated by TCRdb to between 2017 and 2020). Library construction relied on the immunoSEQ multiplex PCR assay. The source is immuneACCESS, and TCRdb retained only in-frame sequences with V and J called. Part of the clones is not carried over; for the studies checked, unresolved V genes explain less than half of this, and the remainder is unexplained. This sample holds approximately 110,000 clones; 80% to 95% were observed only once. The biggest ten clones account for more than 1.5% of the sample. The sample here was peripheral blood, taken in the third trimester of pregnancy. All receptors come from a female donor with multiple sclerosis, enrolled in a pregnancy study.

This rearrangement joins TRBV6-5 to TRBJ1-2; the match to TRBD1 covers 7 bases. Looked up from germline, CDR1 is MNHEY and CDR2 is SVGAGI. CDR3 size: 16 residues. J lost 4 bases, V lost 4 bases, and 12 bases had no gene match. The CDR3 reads CASSSHRDRSAYGYTF. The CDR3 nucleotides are TGTGCCAGCAGTTCCCACCGGGACAGAAGCGCCTATGGCTACACCTTC.

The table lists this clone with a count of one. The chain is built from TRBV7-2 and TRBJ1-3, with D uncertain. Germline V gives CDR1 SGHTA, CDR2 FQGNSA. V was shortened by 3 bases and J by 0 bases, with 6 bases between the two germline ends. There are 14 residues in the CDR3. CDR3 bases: TGTGCCAGCAGCTTTGAGTCCTCTGGAAACACCATATATTTT. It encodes CASSFESSGNTIYF.

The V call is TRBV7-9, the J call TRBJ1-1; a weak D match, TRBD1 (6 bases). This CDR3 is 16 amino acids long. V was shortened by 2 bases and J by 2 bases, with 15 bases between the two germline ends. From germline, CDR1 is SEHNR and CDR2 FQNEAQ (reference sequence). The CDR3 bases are TGTGCCAGCAGCTTAAGGGGGGGGCATATTAACACTGAAGCTTTCTTT. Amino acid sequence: CASSLRGGHINTEAFF.

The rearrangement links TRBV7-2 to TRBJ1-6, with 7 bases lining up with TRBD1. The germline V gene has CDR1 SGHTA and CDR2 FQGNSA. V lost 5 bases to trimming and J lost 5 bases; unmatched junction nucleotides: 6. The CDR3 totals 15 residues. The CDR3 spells CASSRTGVDNSPLHF. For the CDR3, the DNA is TGTGCCAGCAGCCGTACAGGGGTGGATAATTCACCCCTCCACTTT.

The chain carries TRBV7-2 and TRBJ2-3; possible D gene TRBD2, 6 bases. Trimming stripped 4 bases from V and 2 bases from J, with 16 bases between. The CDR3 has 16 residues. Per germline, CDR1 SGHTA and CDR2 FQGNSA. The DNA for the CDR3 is TGTGCCAGCAGCTCACAAAGCGGGTTCTCCACAGATACGCAGTATTTT. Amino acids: CASSSQSGFSTDTQYF.

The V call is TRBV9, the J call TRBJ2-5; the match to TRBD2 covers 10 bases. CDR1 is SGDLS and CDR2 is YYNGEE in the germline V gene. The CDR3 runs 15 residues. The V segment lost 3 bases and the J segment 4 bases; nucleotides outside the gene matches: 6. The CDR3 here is CASSGAAGGRETQYF. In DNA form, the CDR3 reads TGTGCCAGCAGCGGGGCAGCGGGGGGGCGAGAGACCCAGTACTTC.

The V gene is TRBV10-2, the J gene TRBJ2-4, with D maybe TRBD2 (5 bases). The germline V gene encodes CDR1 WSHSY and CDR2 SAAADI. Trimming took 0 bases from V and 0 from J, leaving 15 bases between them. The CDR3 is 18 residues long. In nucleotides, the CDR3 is TGCGCCAGCAGTGAGTCGATGACGGGAAACCTAGCCAAAAACATTCAGTACTTC. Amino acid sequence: CASSESMTGNLAKNIQYF.

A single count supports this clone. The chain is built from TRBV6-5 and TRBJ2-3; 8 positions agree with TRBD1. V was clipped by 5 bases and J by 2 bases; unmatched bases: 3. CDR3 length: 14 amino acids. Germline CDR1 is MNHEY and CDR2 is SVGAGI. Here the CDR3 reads CASSRTGITDTQYF. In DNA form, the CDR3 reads TGTGCCAGCAGTCGGACAGGGATCACAGATACGCAGTATTTT.

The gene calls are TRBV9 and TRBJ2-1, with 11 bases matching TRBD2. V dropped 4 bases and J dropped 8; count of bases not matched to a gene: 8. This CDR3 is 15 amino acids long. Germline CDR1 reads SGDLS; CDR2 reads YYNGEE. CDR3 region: CASSPTSGGSDEQFF. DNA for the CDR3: TGTGCCAGCAGCCCTACTAGCGGGGGTTCTGATGAGCAGTTCTTC.

Here the CDR3 reads CASSLAEIVTSGTDTQYF. The CDR3 DNA follows: TGTGCCAGCAGCTTGGCCGAGATAGTGACTAGCGGCACAGATACGCAGTATTTT. The chain uses TRBV5-4 and TRBJ2-3, with 8 nucleotides matching TRBD2. Trimming took 0 bases from V and 1 from J; bases not matched to a gene: 10. CDR3 length: 18 amino acids. The germline V gene encodes CDR1 SGHNT and CDR2 YYREEE (reference sequence).

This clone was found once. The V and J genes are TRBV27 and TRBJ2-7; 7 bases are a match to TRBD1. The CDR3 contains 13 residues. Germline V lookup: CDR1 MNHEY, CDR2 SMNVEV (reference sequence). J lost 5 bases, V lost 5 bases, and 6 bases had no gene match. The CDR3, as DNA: TGTGCCAGCAGTCCGACAGGGATCCACGAGCAGTACTTC. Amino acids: CASSPTGIHEQYF.